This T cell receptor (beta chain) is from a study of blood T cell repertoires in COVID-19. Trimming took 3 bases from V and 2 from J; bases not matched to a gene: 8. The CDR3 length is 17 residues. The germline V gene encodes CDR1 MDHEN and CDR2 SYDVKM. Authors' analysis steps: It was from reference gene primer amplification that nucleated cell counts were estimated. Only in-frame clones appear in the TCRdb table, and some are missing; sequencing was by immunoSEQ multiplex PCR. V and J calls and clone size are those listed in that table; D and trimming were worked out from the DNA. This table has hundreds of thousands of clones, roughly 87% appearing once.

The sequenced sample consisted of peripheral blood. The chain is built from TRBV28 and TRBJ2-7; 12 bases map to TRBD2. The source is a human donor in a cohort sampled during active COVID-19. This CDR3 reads CASSFSSGGAPTYEQYF. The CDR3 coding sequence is TGTGCCAGCAGTTTTTCTAGCGGGGGGGCCCCAACCTACGAGCAGTACTTC. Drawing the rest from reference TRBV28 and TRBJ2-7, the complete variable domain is DVKVTQSSRYLVKRTGEKVFLECVQDMDHENMFWYRQDPGLGLRLIYFSYDVKMKEKGDIPEGYSVSREKKERFSLILESASTNQTSMYLCASSFSSGGAPTYEQYFGPGTRLTVT.